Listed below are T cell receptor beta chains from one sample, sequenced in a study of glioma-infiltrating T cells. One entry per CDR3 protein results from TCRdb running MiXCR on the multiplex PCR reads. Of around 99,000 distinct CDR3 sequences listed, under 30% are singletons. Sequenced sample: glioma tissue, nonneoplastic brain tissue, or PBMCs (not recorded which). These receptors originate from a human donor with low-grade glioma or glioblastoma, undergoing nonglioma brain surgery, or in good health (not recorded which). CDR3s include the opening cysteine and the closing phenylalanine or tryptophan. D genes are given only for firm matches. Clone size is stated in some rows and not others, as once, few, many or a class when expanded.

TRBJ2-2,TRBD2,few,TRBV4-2,CASSRFSGRENAGELFF,TGTGCCAGCAGCCGGTTTAGCGGGAGAGAGAACGCCGGGGAGCTGTTTTTT
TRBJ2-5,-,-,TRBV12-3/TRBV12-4,CASRPGVQETQYF,TGTGCCAGCAGACCCGGGGTGCAAGAGACCCAGTACTTC
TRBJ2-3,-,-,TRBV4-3,CASSQDIGASSTYTQYF,TGCGCCAGCAGCCAAGATATCGGCGCATCTAGCACGTATACGCAGTATTTT
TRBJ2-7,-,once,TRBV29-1,CSAAGSGEQYF,TGCAGCGCCGCCGGCTCAGGGGAGCAGTACTTC
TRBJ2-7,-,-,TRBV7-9,CASSLTGTGHHEQYF,TGTGCCAGCAGCCTTACCGGGACTGGTCACCACGAGCAGTACTTC
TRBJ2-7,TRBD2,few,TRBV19,CASMVASGIYEQYF,TGTGCCAGTATGGTGGCTAGCGGGATCTACGAGCAGTACTTC
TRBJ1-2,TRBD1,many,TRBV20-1,CSASSPGQGRSGYTF,TGCAGTGCTAGTTCCCCGGGACAGGGGCGCTCTGGCTACACCTTC
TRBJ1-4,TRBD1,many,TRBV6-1,CASRSGTANEKLFF,TGTGCCAGCAGATCCGGGACAGCTAATGAAAAACTGTTTTTT
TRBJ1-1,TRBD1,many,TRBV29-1,CSVAPGTDTEAFF,TGCAGCGTTGCCCCCGGGACAGACACTGAAGCTTTCTTT
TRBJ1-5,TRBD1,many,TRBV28,CASRPGQGAQPQHF,TGTGCCAGCAGGCCGGGACAGGGCGCCCAGCCCCAGCATTTT
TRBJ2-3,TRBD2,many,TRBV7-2,CASSLLAGADTQYF,TGTGCCAGCAGCTTATTAGCGGGGGCAGATACGCAGTATTTT
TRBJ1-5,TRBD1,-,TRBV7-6,CASSLRGQGIGNQPHHF,TGCGCCAGCAGCTTACGAGGACAGGGGATTGGCAATCAGCCCCATCATTTT
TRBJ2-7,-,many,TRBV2,CASSATGAEGQYF,TGTGCCAGCAGTGCCACGGGGGCTGAGGGGCAGTACTTC
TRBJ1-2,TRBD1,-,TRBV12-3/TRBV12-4,CASSLTGVIYGYTF,TGTGCCAGCAGTTTAACAGGGGTGATCTATGGCTACACCTTC
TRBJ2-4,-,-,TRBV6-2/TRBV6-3,CASSRSQESLAKNIQYF,TGTGCCAGCAGTCGGTCACAGGAATCCCTAGCCAAAAACATTCAGTACTTC
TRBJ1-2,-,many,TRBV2,CASSEQGRFGYTF,TGTGCCAGCAGTGAACAGGGAAGGTTTGGCTACACCTTC
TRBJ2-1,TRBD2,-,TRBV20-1,CSARTRSGRGAEQFF,TGCAGTGCTAGAACGCGGAGCGGGAGGGGAGCGGAGCAGTTCTTC
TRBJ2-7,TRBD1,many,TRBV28,CASKTGTGIYEQYF,TGTGCCAGCAAAACCGGGACAGGGATTTACGAGCAGTACTTC
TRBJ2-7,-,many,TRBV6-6,CASSYSADTFYEQYF,TGTGCCAGCAGTTACTCAGCCGACACCTTTTACGAGCAGTACTTC
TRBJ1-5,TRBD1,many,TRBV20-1,CSAPGTGRGGNQPQHF,TGCAGTGCCCCCGGGACAGGGCGGGGAGGCAATCAGCCCCAGCATTTT
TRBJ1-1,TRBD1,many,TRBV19,CASSGETGLVNTEAFF,TGTGCCAGTAGTGGGGAGACAGGGCTCGTGAACACTGAAGCTTTCTTT
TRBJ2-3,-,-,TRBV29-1,CSVALGTDTQYF,TGCAGCGTTGCCCTGGGCACAGATACGCAGTATTTT
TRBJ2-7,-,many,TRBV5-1,CASSLEAGVYEQYF,TGCGCCAGCAGCTTGGAGGCAGGGGTCTACGAGCAGTACTTC
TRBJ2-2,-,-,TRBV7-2,CAGSLSPTNTGELFF,TGTGCCGGCAGCTTATCCCCTACGAACACCGGGGAGCTGTTTTTT
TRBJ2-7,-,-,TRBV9,CASSVGGLAPTYEQYF,TGTGCCAGCAGCGTAGGCGGGTTAGCGCCCACCTACGAGCAGTACTTC
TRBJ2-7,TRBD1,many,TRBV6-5,CASSYSGRGWQYF,TGTGCCAGCAGTTACTCTGGCAGGGGGTGGCAGTACTTC